This T cell receptor (beta chain) originates from a study of blood T cell repertoires in COVID-19. Across the whole study: The United States, Italy and Spain were the sources of the acute and convalescent COVID-19 samples.

How the authors handled the data: The authors estimated nucleated cell counts from reference gene primer amplification. The table came from immunoSEQ multiplex PCR; TCRdb's copy has only in-frame clones and leaves some out. V and J calls and clone size are copied from that table; D and trimming were computed from the DNA. Of about 110,000 clones detected, about 80% appear once; the ten largest clones hold roughly 13%. The germline V and J ends were trimmed by 5 bases and 5 bases, with 16 bases remaining between them. From germline, CDR1 is MDHEN and CDR2 SYDVKM. The CDR3 covers 15 residues. The sample was peripheral blood. The chain carries TRBV28 and TRBJ1-5; the D gene is possibly TRBD1 (6 bases). The receptor's source is a woman in her sixties or seventies with acute or convalescent COVID-19. The CDR3 reads CASSRGGGDHQPQHF. DNA for the CDR3: TGTGCCAGCAGTCGGGGAGGGGGAGATCATCAGCCCCAGCATTTT.